One T cell receptor beta chain is described in this entry. This sample was taken from a study of OX40 agonist ivuxolimab in advanced cancers. The overall study: Patients took ivuxolimab, an agonistic anti-OX40 (CD134) antibody. Three patients showed partial responses: one hepatocellular carcinoma and two cutaneous melanoma cases.

Germline V CDR1 and CDR2: MDHEN, SYDVKM. The ends were cut back, 5 bases at V and 5 bases at J, with 6 bases in the middle. This CDR3 has 11 residues. Only in-frame clones appear in the TCRdb table, and some are missing; sequencing was by immunoSEQ multiplex PCR. This table holds over 75,000 clones, about 92% found once. The chain is built from TRBV28 and TRBJ2-5; D uncertain. The TCR was taken from an adult with an advanced solid tumor such as melanoma, head and neck, liver or kidney cancer. The sample was CD4+ or CD8+ T cells sorted from blood, taken in a trial of the OX40 agonist ivuxolimab. CDR3 in DNA: TGTGCCAGCAGTGTGTGGGAGACCCAGTACTTC. Its translation: CASSVWETQYF.